This TCR beta chain stems from a study of blood T cell repertoires in COVID-19 (dated by TCRdb to 2020 to 2021). About the full investigation: Samples covering the acute and convalescent phases of COVID-19 were provided by collaborators in the United States, Italy and Spain. The dataset comprised deeply sampled blood TCRbeta repertoires from subjects exposed to, actively infected with, or recovered from COVID-19. The prospective study material was composed of cDNA or gDNA derived from T cells, B-cell-depleted T cells, or PBMCs. A de-identified subject ID, COVID-19 status, age in years and sex were almost always included in the sample metadata. The samples were drawn from the first 160 participants of the ongoing ImmuneRACE study and from 1,254 subjects provided by 6 global collaborators. Where available, HLA class I and class II types were taken from metadata supplied by the sample provider and were not determined by assay-based typing. The repertoires were made available in a free public database intended to serve as a resource for research on the immune response to SARS-CoV-2.

Study-wide conclusions, independent of this receptor: The amount of clinical and demographic metadata varied by source and participant and was provided uncurated.

CDR1 is given as LGHNA and CDR2 as YNFKEQ, both from the germline V gene. Trimming at the junction amounts to 0 bases on V and 6 bases on J, and the germline ends lie 9 bases apart. Including cysteine and phenylalanine, the CDR3 has 15 amino acids. Only the CDR3 part of the read is kept: 45 bases, read in frame from the first base. TCRbeta CDR3 regions were amplified from genomic DNA by means of the immunoSEQ Assay, a bias-controlled multiplex PCR. Per the authors' processing: Nucleated cell counts per sample were estimated from amplification of reference gene primers within the assay. To quantify the absolute abundance of each unique TCRbeta CDR3 rearrangement, sequence reads were collapsed and filtered. For each sample, productive Simpson clonality was calculated as the square root of Simpson's diversity index across productive rearrangements. TCRdb obtained this table from immuneACCESS and retained in-frame rearrangements with V and J assigned. These tables miss some clones; where compared with another copy, unresolved V genes account for less than half of the shortfall, and the remainder is unexplained. V and J calls and clone size come straight from that table; D and trimming were deduced from the DNA. The sample table lists about 220,000 clones, about four fifths of them with a count of one. The top ten clones comprise around 3.5% of the sample.

Each collaborating institution followed its own protocols to collect whole blood in K2EDTA tubes. For TCRbeta analysis, collaborator samples were shipped as frozen whole blood, as isolated PBMCs, or as DNA extracted from either sample type. This clone was recorded a few times. The antigen this receptor binds is unknown. No base quality values were provided; no much bigger clone lies one nucleotide off. The rearrangement combines TRBV4-2 with TRBJ1-6; too little of a D gene remains to name it. This TCR derives from a woman aged 80 or older with acute or convalescent COVID-19. The specimen sequenced was peripheral blood. The CDR3 region reads CASSQDTATNSPLHF. The bases are TGTGCCAGCAGCCAAGACACAGCAACTAATTCACCCCTCCACTTT.